Shown below are 10 T cell receptor beta chains from a single sample sequenced in a study of blood T cells in healthy people across ages. Then a second PCR, running roughly 7 to 11 cycles, was carried out with a sample-barcoded 5' primer and a J-beta primer mix. A single record per CDR3 protein comes from TCRdb applying MiXCR to the 5' RACE reads. The sample records about 2 million distinct CDR3 sequences, around 50% being singletons. The sample taken for sequencing was blood. The receptors stem from a woman in her forties in good health.

This chain links TRBV12-3 or TRBV12-4 with TRBJ2-3; D remains ambiguous. Trimming pared 5 bases from V and 3 bases from J, leaving 15 bases between. The CDR3 length is 15 residues. The CDR3 DNA reads as TGTGCCAGCAGTCCACGACGGCCCAGGACAGATACGCAGTATTTT. This encodes CASSPRRPRTDTQYF.

This clonotype was observed once. This rearrangement joins TRBV24-1 to TRBJ2-7; the D gene is possibly TRBD1 (5 bases). The V gene lost 3 bases and the J gene lost 3 bases, with 8 bases spanning the gap. This CDR3 has 13 residues. CDR1 KGHDR and CDR2 SFDVKD come from the germline V gene. This CDR3 is CATSDGASYEQYF. CDR3 nucleotides: TGTGCCACCAGTGATGGGGCAAGCTACGAGCAGTACTTC.

This clonotype appeared once. The chain is built from TRBV5-1 and TRBJ1-2; TRBD1 matches 9 bases. The germline V gene encodes CDR1 SGHRS and CDR2 YFSETQ. CDR3 length: 16 amino acids. V was clipped by 4 bases and J by 4 bases; unmatched bases: 11. The CDR3 bases are TGCGCCAGCAGCCAGGCCGGGACAGGGCCGCCCTATGGCTACACCTTC. It translates to CASSQAGTGPPYGYTF.

The chain combines TRBV13 with TRBJ2-5, with D perhaps assigned TRBD1 or TRBD2 (5 bases each). Germline V lookup: CDR1 PRHDT, CDR2 FYEKMQ (reference sequence). This CDR3 contains 16 residues. Trimming removed 5 bases from V and 2 bases from J, with 18 bases in between. The CDR3 nucleotides are TGTGCCAGCAGCGCGGGCCACAGGAGATTGCAAGAGACCCAGTACTTC. Amino acid sequence: CASSAGHRRLQETQYF.

This clonotype was seen more than once but under ten times. The rearrangement uses TRBV5-1 and TRBJ2-3; 7 nucleotides match TRBD2. J gave up 2 bases and V 1 base, and 4 bases lay outside the gene matches. The CDR3 length is 15 residues. The V gene's germline CDR1 is SGHRS and CDR2 YFSETQ. This chain's CDR3 is CASSLWAGDTDTQYF. The CDR3 region has the DNA TGCGCCAGCAGCTTGTGGGCGGGGGACACAGATACGCAGTATTTT.

This clonotype was observed a handful of times. The CDR3 loop reads CASSLGNYNEQYF. CDR3 nucleotides: TGTGCCAGCAGCTTAGGCAACTACAATGAGCAGTACTTC. The chain couples TRBV5-6 to TRBJ2-1; D uncertain. The DNA matches TRBJ2-7 better at its end, which makes the J call doubtful. Germline V CDR1 and CDR2: SGHDT, YYEEEE. The CDR3 is 13 residues long.

This clonotype occurred once. The chain joins TRBV13 to TRBJ2-5; 8 nucleotides agree with TRBD1. In germline, CDR1 is PRHDT, CDR2 FYEKMQ (reference sequence). CDR3 size: 15 residues. V gave up 5 bases and J gave up 11 bases; unmatched junction bases: 16. CDR3 residues: CASSNPGQVYNEQYF. The CDR3 bases are TGTGCCAGCAGCAACCCGGGACAGGTCTACAATGAGCAGTACTTC.

This clonotype was counted only a few times. The junction and the germline gene differ at one end; a read error may be behind it. The chain recombines TRBV6-5 with TRBJ2-4, with 15 bases aligning to TRBD2. The CDR3 runs to 16 residues. The germline V gene encodes CDR1 MNHEY and CDR2 SVGAGI. CDR3 protein: CASSTGTSGGSYEQYF. CDR3 nucleotide sequence: TGTGCCAGCAGTACCGGGACTAGCGGGGGGTCGTACGAGCAGTACTTT.

This clonotype was counted only a few times. The chain recombines TRBV24-1 with TRBJ2-1, with 9 bases identical to TRBD1. Germline CDR1 KGHDR, CDR2 SFDVKD. The CDR3 totals 17 residues. V lost 4 bases and J lost 0; bases outside the gene matches: 6. CDR3 in DNA: TGTGCCACCAGTGAGTCGCACAGGGGGCCCTCCTACAATGAGCAGTTCTTC. This sequence encodes CATSESHRGPSYNEQFF.

Note on this clonotype: A junction boundary mismatches the germline segment, possibly from a read error. The chain couples TRBV6-2 or TRBV6-3 to TRBJ2-7; possibly TRBD2 for D (5 bases). There are 8 residues in the CDR3. The germline V gene encodes CDR1 MNHEY and CDR2 SVGEGT. CDR3 protein: CASGRGGF. For the CDR3, the DNA is TGTGCCAGCGGACGAGGAGGCTTC.